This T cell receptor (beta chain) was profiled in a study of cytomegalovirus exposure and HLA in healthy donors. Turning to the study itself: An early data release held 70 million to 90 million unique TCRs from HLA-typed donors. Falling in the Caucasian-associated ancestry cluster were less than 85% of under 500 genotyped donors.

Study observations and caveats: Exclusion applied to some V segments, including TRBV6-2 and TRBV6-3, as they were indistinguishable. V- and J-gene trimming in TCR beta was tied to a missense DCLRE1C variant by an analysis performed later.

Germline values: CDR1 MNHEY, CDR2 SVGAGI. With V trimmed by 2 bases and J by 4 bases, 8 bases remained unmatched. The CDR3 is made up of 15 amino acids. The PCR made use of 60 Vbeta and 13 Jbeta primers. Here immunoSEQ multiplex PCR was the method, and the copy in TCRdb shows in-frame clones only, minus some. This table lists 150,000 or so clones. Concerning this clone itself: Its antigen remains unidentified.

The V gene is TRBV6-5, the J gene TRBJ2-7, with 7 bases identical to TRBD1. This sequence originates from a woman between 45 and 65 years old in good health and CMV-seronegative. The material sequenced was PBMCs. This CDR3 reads CASSYGAGGYYEQYF. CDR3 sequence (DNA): TGTGCCAGCAGTTACGGTGCAGGGGGATATTACGAGCAGTACTTC.